This T cell receptor beta chain comes out of a study of cytomegalovirus exposure and HLA in healthy donors. Notes on the study in general: Some public TCRs appeared in many individuals, while most sequences were rare. Several of the most significant clusters appeared linked to common viral pathogens, based on a later analysis. When analyzed later, a missense DCLRE1C variant was found to be linked to TCR beta V- and J-gene trimming. Highly shared sequence variants in one cluster were likely a sequencing artifact.

PCR used 60 Vbeta primers and 13 Jbeta primers. The repertoire was sequenced with immunoSEQ multiplex PCR; TCRdb's copy has only in-frame clones and lacks some. The sample lists about 140,000 clones, 80% to 85% seen once, with just over 8% in the top ten. This clone was counted only a few times. Its specificity is not known. CDR3 length: 15 residues. The V gene's germline CDR1 is MGHRA and CDR2 YSYEKL. V was shortened by 7 bases and J by 1 base, with 16 bases between the two germline ends. Material for sequencing was PBMCs. The rearrangement uses TRBV4-1 and TRBJ1-1, with D maybe TRBD1 (6 bases). The receptor was isolated from a woman in her forties or fifties in good health and CMV-seropositive. The CDR3 sequence: CASTPRGGPNTEAFF. The CDR3 DNA follows: TGCGCCAGCACGCCTAGGGGGGGGCCGAACACTGAAGCTTTCTTT.